This is a list of T cell receptor beta chains from one sample in a study of T cells in narcolepsy. Measured with immunoSEQ multiplex PCR; TCRdb has only the in-frame clones, and not every one. The sample consists of over 15,000 clones, 65% to 90% of them appearing once. Sequencing was done on a sample of memory (CD45RA-) CD4+ T cells from blood. All receptors come from a human donor in good health. CDR3s include the opening cysteine and the closing phenylalanine or tryptophan. Fields, in order: J gene, V gene, CDR3 protein.

TRBJ2-1	TRBV7-8	CASSLLGLRSGGLNEQFF
TRBJ1-5	TRBV19	CASTTSGGAGQPQHF
TRBJ1-2	TRBV7-2	CASSLAGSGGYTF
TRBJ2-3	TRBV5-5	CASSLEGTWDTQYF
TRBJ2-4	TRBV5-1	CASSTREVNIQYF
TRBJ2-7	TRBV11-3	CASSLSGQPTEQYF
TRBJ1-3	TRBV29-1	CSVESVGKGNTIYF
TRBJ1-2	TRBV6-5	CASSYRTDYGYTF
TRBJ2-7	TRBV25-1	CASSEAGVIYEQYF
TRBJ2-7	TRBV14	CASSLGGPHSYEQYF
TRBJ1-1	TRBV4-3	CASSQIVSNTEAFF
TRBJ2-3	TRBV6-5	CASSRRGGLSGQYF
TRBJ2-3	TRBV2	CASSYNRGDTQYF
TRBJ2-7	TRBV15	CATSIGSGSYEQYF
TRBJ2-2	TRBV11-3	CASSLAFTGELFF
TRBJ2-7	TRBV18	CASSGVAGGPVYEQYF
TRBJ2-3	TRBV28	CASSSGGGDTQYF